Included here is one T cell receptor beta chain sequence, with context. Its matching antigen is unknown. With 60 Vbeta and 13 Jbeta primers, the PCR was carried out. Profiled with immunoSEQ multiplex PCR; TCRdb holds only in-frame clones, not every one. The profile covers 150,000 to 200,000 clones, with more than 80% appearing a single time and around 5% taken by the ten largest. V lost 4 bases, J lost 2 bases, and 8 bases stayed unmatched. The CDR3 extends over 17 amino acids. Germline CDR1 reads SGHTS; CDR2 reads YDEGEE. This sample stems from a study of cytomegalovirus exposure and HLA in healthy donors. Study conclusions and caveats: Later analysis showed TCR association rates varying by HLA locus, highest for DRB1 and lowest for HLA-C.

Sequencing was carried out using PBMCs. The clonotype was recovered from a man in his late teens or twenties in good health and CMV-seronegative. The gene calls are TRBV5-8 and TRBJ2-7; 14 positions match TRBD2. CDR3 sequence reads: CASSALRGLAGAYEQYF. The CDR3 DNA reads TGTGCCAGCAGCGCCTTGCGGGGACTAGCGGGGGCCTACGAGCAGTACTTC.